This T cell receptor beta chain was sequenced for a study of blood T cells in healthy people across ages. Study-level points and caveats: Expanded clonotype changes were possibly confounded by unknown donor CMV status.

The germline gives CDR1 MNHEY, CDR2 SMNVEV (reference sequence). CDR3 length: 15 amino acids. It was with a sample-barcoded 5' primer and a J-beta primer mix that a second PCR of roughly 7 to 12 cycles was run. Each cDNA molecule carried a tag from a template-switch adaptor that contained 12 random nucleotides. TCRdb re-analysed the 5' RACE reads in MiXCR, keeping a single row per CDR3 protein. The sample contains about 1.4 million distinct CDR3 sequences, roughly 64% of which appear only once. As regards this clonotype: The antigen remains undetermined. A junction end diverges from the germline sequence, so it may reflect a read error.

Investigators took about 10 milliliters of peripheral blood from every donor. Sequences were obtained from blood. This clonotype was sampled from a man aged 18 to 35 in good health. This chain connects TRBV27 to TRBJ1-5; 10 nucleotides match TRBD1. CDR3 amino acids: CAGRSYGTGDQPQHF. CDR3 nucleotide sequence: TGTGCCGGCAGATCCTACGGGACAGGGGATCAGCCCCAGCATTTT.